This T cell receptor (beta chain) derives from a study of blood T cell repertoires in COVID-19. Across the study: Both acute and convalescent COVID-19 samples were obtained from the United States, Italy and Spain. T cells, B-cell-depleted T cells, or PBMCs provided the cDNA or gDNA that served as material.

This clone was detected only a few times. The length of the CDR3 is 12 residues. The germline gives CDR1 GTSNPN, CDR2 SVGIG (reference sequence). The V and J ends lost 1 base and 6 bases respectively, with 9 bases between them. Original processing methods: Researchers report that nucleated cell counts were estimated from reference gene primer amplification. Repertoires were generated with immunoSEQ multiplex PCR, while TCRdb's copy carries only in-frame clones and drops some. V and J calls and clone size are as listed in that table; D and trimming were resolved from the DNA. The top ten hold about 7% of the sample, which has 200,000 to 300,000 clones, about 85% seen once.

The clonotype was recovered from a man aged 55-75 years who had recovered from COVID-19. The sample was peripheral blood. The chain is built from TRBV30 and TRBJ1-2, with D maybe TRBD1 (6 bases). CDR3 DNA sequence: TGTGCCTGGAGTGCAGGGGAGCATGGCTACACCTTC. As protein: CAWSAGEHGYTF.